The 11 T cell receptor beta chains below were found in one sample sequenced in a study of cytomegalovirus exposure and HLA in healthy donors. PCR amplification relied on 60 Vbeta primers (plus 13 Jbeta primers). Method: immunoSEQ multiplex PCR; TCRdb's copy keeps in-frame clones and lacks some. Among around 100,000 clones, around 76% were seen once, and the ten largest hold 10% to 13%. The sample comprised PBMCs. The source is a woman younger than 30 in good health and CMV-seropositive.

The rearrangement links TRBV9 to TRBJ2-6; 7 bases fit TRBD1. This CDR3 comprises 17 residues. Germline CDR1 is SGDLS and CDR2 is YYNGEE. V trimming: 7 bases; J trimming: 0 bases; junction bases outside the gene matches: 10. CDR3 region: CASDRTGVVSGANVLTF. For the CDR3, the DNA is TGTGCCAGCGACCGGACAGGAGTGGTCTCTGGGGCCAACGTCCTGACTTTC. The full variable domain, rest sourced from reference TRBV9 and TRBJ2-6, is DSGVTQTPKHLITATGQRVTLRCSPRSGDLSVYWYQQSLDQGLQFLIQYYNGEERAKGNILERFSAQQFPDLHSELNLSSLELGDSALYFCASDRTGVVSGANVLTFGAGSRLTVL.

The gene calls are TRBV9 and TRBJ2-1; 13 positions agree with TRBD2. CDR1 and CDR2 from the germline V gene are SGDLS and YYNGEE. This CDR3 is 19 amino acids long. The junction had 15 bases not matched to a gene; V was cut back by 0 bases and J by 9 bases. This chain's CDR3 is CASSVAFLTSGGMGSEQFF. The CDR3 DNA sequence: TGTGCCAGCAGCGTAGCGTTCCTGACTAGCGGGGGGATGGGGAGTGAGCAGTTCTTC.

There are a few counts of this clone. CDR3 nucleotide sequence: TGTGCCAGCAGTTACTCGACAGGGATTGGCTATGGCTACACCTTC. Translating it yields CASSYSTGIGYGYTF. The rearrangement links TRBV6-5 to TRBJ1-2; the match to TRBD1 covers 7 bases. Per the germline V gene, CDR1 is MNHEY and CDR2 is SVGAGI. V lost 0 bases to trimming and J lost 4 bases; unmatched junction nucleotides: 5. This CDR3 comprises 15 residues.

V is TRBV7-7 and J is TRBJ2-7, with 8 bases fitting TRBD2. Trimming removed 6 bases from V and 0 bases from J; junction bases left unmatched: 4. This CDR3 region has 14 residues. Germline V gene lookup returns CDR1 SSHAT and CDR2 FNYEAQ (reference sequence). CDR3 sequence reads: CASSREGSSYEQYF. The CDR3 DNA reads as TGTGCCAGCAGTCGGGAGGGCAGCTCCTACGAGCAGTACTTC.

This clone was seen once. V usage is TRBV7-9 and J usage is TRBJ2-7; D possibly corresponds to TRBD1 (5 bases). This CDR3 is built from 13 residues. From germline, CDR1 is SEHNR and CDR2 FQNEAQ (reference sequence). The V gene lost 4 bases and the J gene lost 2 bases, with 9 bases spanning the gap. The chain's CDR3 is CASSSQVAYEQYF. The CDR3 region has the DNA TGTGCCAGCAGCTCACAGGTAGCCTACGAGCAGTACTTC.

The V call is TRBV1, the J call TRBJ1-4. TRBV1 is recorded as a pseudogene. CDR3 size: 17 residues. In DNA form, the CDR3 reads TGCACCAGCAGCCAAGTTCAGCGGGGAGGGCGGAATGAAAAACTGTTTTTT. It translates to CTSSQVQRGGRNEKLFF.

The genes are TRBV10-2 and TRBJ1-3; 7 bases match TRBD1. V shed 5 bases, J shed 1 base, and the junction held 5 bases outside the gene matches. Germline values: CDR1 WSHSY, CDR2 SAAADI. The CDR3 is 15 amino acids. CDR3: CASSLEGASGNTIYF. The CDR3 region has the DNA TGCGCCAGCAGTTTAGAGGGGGCATCTGGAAACACCATATATTTT.

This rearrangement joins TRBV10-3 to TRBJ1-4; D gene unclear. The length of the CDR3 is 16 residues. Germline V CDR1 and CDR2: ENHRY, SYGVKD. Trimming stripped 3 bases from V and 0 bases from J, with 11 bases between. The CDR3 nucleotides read TGTGCCATCAGTGATGTGACAACCGCAACTAATGAAAAACTGTTTTTT. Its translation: CAISDVTTATNEKLFF.

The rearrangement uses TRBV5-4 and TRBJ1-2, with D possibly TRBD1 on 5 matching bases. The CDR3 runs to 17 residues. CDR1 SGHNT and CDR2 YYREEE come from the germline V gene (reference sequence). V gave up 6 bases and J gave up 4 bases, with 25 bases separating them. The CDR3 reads CASTKGKGYGSRYGYTF. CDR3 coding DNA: TGTGCCAGCACCAAAGGGAAGGGGTATGGCTCCCGCTATGGCTACACCTTC.

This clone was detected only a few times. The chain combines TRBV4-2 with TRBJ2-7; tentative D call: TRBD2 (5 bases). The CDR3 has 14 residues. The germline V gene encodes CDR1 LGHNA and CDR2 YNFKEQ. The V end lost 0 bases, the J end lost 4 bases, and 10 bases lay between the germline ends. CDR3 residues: CASSQDGTGYEQYF. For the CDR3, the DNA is TGTGCCAGCAGCCAAGATGGAACGGGGTACGAGCAGTACTTC.

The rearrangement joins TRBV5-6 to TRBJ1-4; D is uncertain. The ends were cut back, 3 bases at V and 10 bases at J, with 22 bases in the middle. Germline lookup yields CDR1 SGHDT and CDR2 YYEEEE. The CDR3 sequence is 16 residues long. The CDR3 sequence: CASSSTDSSWGGKLFF. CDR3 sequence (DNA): TGTGCCAGCAGCTCGACGGACTCAAGCTGGGGTGGAAAACTGTTTTTT.